A single sample gave rise to the 15 T cell receptor beta chains below, sequenced in a study of T-cell reconstitution after alpha-beta-depleted transplantation in children. The library targeted TCRbeta and was prepared with unique molecular identifiers. Each CDR3 protein gets one entry after TCRdb re-called the PCR reads with MiXCR. The table lists roughly 150,000 distinct CDR3 sequences, 11% of them singletons. The material sequenced was PBMCs, taken before TCRalphabeta/CD19-depleted stem cell transplant. The receptors come from a boy aged 2 to 10 with acute myeloid leukemia, due to receive a stem cell transplant.

This sequence joins TRBV18 and TRBJ2-5, with D maybe TRBD1 (5 bases). The germline V gene has CDR1 KGHSH and CDR2 LQKENI. This CDR3 is 15 amino acids long. Between the trimmed V and J ends, which lost 0 bases and 0 bases, there was a span of 8 bases. The CDR3 bases are TGTGCCAGCTCACCACCGAACAGGAACCAAGAGACCCAGTACTTC. Its translation is CASSPPNRNQETQYF. Filled out from reference TRBV18 and TRBJ2-5, the complete variable domain reads NAGVMQNPRHLVRRRGQEARLRCSPMKGHSHVYWYRQLPEEGLKFMVYLQKENIIDESGMPKERFSAEFPKEGPSILRIQQVVRGDSAAYFCASSPPNRNQETQYFGPGTRLLVL.

This clonotype was detected many times. The genes are TRBV2 and TRBJ1-5; TRBD1 matches at 9 bases. Looked up from germline, CDR1 is SNHLY and CDR2 is FYNNEI. V shed 6 bases and J 5 bases; nucleotides not matched to a gene: 8. CDR3 size: 15 residues. CDR3 amino acids: CASREDRGRDQPQHF. DNA for the CDR3: TGTGCCAGCAGGGAGGACAGGGGAAGGGATCAGCCCCAGCATTTT. Filled out from reference TRBV2 and TRBJ1-5, the complete variable domain reads EPEVTQTPSHQVTQMGQEVILRCVPISNHLYFYWYRQILGQKVEFLVSFYNNEISEKSEIFDDQFSVERPDGSNFTLKIRSTKLEDSAMYFCASREDRGRDQPQHFGDGTRLSIL.

The sample holds many counts of this clonotype. This chain links TRBV5-1 with TRBJ2-2; D is undetermined. CDR3 length: 13 amino acids. V dropped 2 bases and J dropped 5 bases, with 7 bases sitting between them. Germline CDR1 reads SGHRS; CDR2 reads YFSETQ. The CDR3 bases are TGCGCCAGCAGCTTCCCTAGGACCGGGGAGCTGTTTTTT. Its protein is CASSFPRTGELFF.

This clonotype was found many times. The rearrangement links TRBV28 to TRBJ2-7; perhaps TRBD2 as D (5 bases). The germline V gene encodes CDR1 MDHEN and CDR2 SYDVKM. The CDR3 length is 15 residues. V was trimmed by 7 bases and J by 0 bases, leaving 16 bases between them. DNA of the CDR3: TGTGCCAGCACCCCGGGGTCGGCGATCTCCTACGAGCAGTACTTC. The encoded protein is CASTPGSAISYEQYF.

In this sample, this clonotype turned up many times. The rearrangement joins TRBV7-6 to TRBJ1-3; TRBD1 aligns across 7 bases. The V gene end was trimmed by 1 base and the J gene end by 2 bases; junction bases not matched to a gene: 2. CDR3 length equals 15 residues. Germline-derived CDR1 and CDR2 are SGHVS and FNYEAQ. The CDR3 reads CASSLETGPGNTIYF. CDR3 bases: TGTGCCAGCAGCTTAGAGACAGGGCCTGGAAACACCATATATTTT.

This clonotype was recorded many times. The chain joins TRBV6-1 to TRBJ1-5; the D gene is possibly TRBD1 (6 bases). Germline V gives CDR1 MNHNS, CDR2 SASEGT. The CDR3 consists of 15 residues. V was clipped by 6 bases and J by 2 bases, with 14 bases between them. The chain's CDR3 is CASSPTGNGNQPQHF. CDR3 DNA sequence: TGTGCCAGCAGCCCGACAGGTAATGGCAATCAGCCCCAGCATTTT.

In this sample, this clonotype turned up many times. Here the CDR3 DNA reads TGCGCCAGCAGCGAAGGGAATTCACCCCTCCACTTT. Translation: CASSEGNSPLHF. V and J are TRBV10-2 and TRBJ1-6; D gene unclear. The CDR3 runs to 12 residues. Trimming stripped 6 bases from V and 7 bases from J, with 7 bases between. In germline, CDR1 is WSHSY, CDR2 SAAADI.

This clonotype was recorded many times. This chain joins TRBV6-4 and TRBJ1-6; TRBD1 might be the D (5 bases). V dropped 2 bases and J dropped 10 bases, with 12 bases sitting between them. The CDR3 has 14 amino acids. Looked up from germline, CDR1 is MRHNA and CDR2 is SNTAGT. DNA for the CDR3: TGTGCCAGCAGTGACCGGGACGGCACCTCACCCCTCCACTTT. Translating gives CASSDRDGTSPLHF.

This clonotype was seen repeatedly, ten times or more. The V gene is TRBV7-2, the J gene TRBJ2-5; the D gene could be TRBD1 or TRBD2 (5 bases each). CDR1 is SGHTA and CDR2 is FQGNSA in the germline V gene. V lost 5 bases, J lost 5 bases, and 15 bases lay in between. The CDR3 has 14 residues. The CDR3 loop reads CASSTGPNAETQYF. The CDR3 nucleotides are TGTGCCAGCAGCACGGGGCCTAACGCCGAGACCCAGTACTTC.

This clonotype was seen many times. V gene TRBV7-8 combines with J gene TRBJ2-1; D remains unclear. Trimming shortened V by 1 base and J by 5 bases, and 18 bases separated the two germline ends. The CDR3 extends over 17 amino acids. Germline-derived CDR1 and CDR2 are SGHVS and FQNEAQ. CDR3 sequence reads: CASSLERGSLLNNEQFF. In DNA form, the CDR3 reads TGTGCCAGCAGCTTAGAACGTGGCTCACTTTTAAACAATGAGCAGTTCTTC.

This clonotype was observed at least ten times. J is TRBJ1-1 and V is TRBV5-1, with 9 bases identical to TRBD1. Trimming removed 0 bases from V and 4 bases from J; junction bases left unmatched: 1. There are 14 residues in the CDR3. The V gene's germline CDR1 is SGHRS and CDR2 YFSETQ. CDR3 sequence reads: CASSLVTGGTEAFF. Here the CDR3 DNA reads TGCGCCAGCAGCTTGGTGACAGGGGGCACTGAAGCTTTCTTT.

This clonotype was observed many times. The chain couples TRBV11-2 to TRBJ2-7, with 9 bases identical to TRBD1. Germline values: CDR1 SGHAT, CDR2 FQNNGV. The CDR3 spans 16 residues. V was pared by 2 bases and J by 1 base, with 6 bases of the junction left unmatched. CDR3 loop: CASSLPSTGGSYEQYF. CDR3 sequence (DNA): TGTGCCAGCAGCTTACCGTCGACAGGGGGTTCCTACGAGCAGTACTTC.

This clonotype was observed a handful of times. The rearrangement links TRBV6-6 to TRBJ1-1; 7 bases line up with TRBD1. Germline-derived CDR1 and CDR2 are MNHNY and SVGAGI (reference sequence). CDR3 size: 13 residues. Losses at the gene ends were 5 bases for V and 6 bases for J; bases not matched to a gene: 6. The CDR3 DNA follows: TGTGCCAGCAGTCCCGGGACAGCCCCTGAAGCTTTCTTT. Translated, it gives CASSPGTAPEAFF.

This clonotype appeared many times. The rearrangement uses TRBV6-1 and TRBJ2-7; D may be TRBD1 or TRBD2 (5 bases each). Trimming took 6 bases from V and 0 from J, leaving 12 bases between them. The CDR3 totals 14 residues. Germline V gene data show CDR1 as MNHNS and CDR2 as SASEGT. The CDR3 nucleotides are TGTGCCAGCAGGTGGGGACGGAGCTCCTACGAGCAGTACGTC. Residues: CASRWGRSSYEQYV.

This clonotype showed up many times. The rearrangement joins TRBV20-1 to TRBJ1-5; 7 bases agree with TRBD1. The V segment lost 6 bases and the J segment 0 bases; nucleotides outside the gene matches: 5. CDR3 length equals 14 residues. Looked up from germline, CDR1 is DFQATT and CDR2 is SNEGSKA (reference sequence). The CDR3: CSAGTAYSNQPQHF. The CDR3 bases are TGCAGTGCGGGGACAGCCTATAGCAATCAGCCCCAGCATTTT.